The present entry profiles one TCR beta chain with its context. What it binds is unknown. The sample comes from a study of cytomegalovirus exposure and HLA in healthy donors. Turning to the study itself: Both the roughly 120 validation repertoires and the approximately 700 first-cohort repertoires used the same platform, as reported by a later analysis. Study-wide points: According to a subsequent analysis, TCR clusters identified in the first cohort showed a tendency to co-occur across the approximately 110 validation repertoires. The classifier, whose performance was assessed in both the original and validation cohorts, reportedly diagnosed cytomegalovirus status with high specificity and sensitivity. The study put around 180 TCR beta chains on its list as cytomegalovirus-associated.

Germline V gene lookup returns CDR1 SGHTA and CDR2 FQGNSA. V shed 5 bases, J shed 3 bases, and the junction held 12 bases outside the gene matches. The CDR3 runs to 18 residues. This table comes from immunoSEQ multiplex PCR, and its TCRdb copy is limited to in-frame clones, with some not included. The repertoire consists of 90,000 to 100,000 clones, with approximately 84% occurring once and the leading ten covering about 6.5%. Sequencing input: PBMCs. J is TRBJ2-2 and V is TRBV7-2; 10 positions agree with TRBD2. The sequence was collected from a man aged 18-30 years in good health and CMV-seropositive. CDR3 sequence reads: CASSRTSGHVIDTGELFF. The CDR3 DNA follows: TGTGCCAGCAGCAGGACTAGCGGACACGTGATCGACACCGGGGAGCTGTTTTTT.